Each of the 18 T cell receptor beta chains below was sequenced from the same sample in a study of cytomegalovirus exposure and HLA in healthy donors. Primers for the PCR totalled 60 Vbeta and 13 Jbeta. Data came from immunoSEQ multiplex PCR; TCRdb stores just in-frame clones and leaves some out. The table records tens of thousands of clones, more than 80% of them present only once. Sequencing was performed on PBMCs. The receptors shown here come from a human donor in good health.

This clone showed up just a few times. The gene calls are TRBV11-2 and TRBJ1-3; D gene uncertain. The CDR3 loop spans 14 amino acids. Germline lookup yields CDR1 SGHAT and CDR2 FQNNGV. The V end lost 2 bases, the J end lost 0 bases, and 5 bases lay between the germline ends. The CDR3 here is CASSLYSSGNTIYF. The CDR3 DNA sequence: TGTGCCAGCAGCTTATACAGCTCTGGAAACACCATATATTTT.

This CDR3 is CATSTSSQGNSPLHF. CDR3 DNA sequence: TGTGCCACCAGCACCTCTTCACAGGGAAACTCACCCCTCCACTTT. The chain links TRBV6-1 to TRBJ1-6; D may be TRBD1 (6 bases). CDR1 MNHNS and CDR2 SASEGT come from the germline V gene. CDR3 length: 15 amino acids. Trimming pared 10 bases from V and 10 bases from J, leaving 23 bases between.

The J gene is TRBJ1-1, the V gene TRBV29-1; possibly TRBD1 for D (6 bases). The V gene's germline CDR1 is SQVTM and CDR2 ANQGSEA. The CDR3 length is 15 residues. Trimming removed 1 base at V and 1 base at J, with 13 bases between. The CDR3 DNA is TGCAGCGTTGAAGTGGGGGCAGGGGCGAACACTGAAGCTTTCTTT. The encoded protein is CSVEVGAGANTEAFF.

The chain links TRBV7-9 to TRBJ2-3, with TRBD2 as a possible D gene (5 bases). CDR1 is SEHNR, CDR2 FQNEAQ, per germline (reference sequence). Between the trimmed V and J ends, which lost 7 bases and 2 bases, there was a span of 16 bases. The CDR3 sequence is 15 residues long. The CDR3 DNA sequence: TGTGCCAGCAACCTCGGGAAGCGGACCACAGATACGCAGTATTTT. This encodes CASNLGKRTTDTQYF.

The chain carries TRBV7-2 and TRBJ1-6; D perhaps matches TRBD1 (5 bases). V was cut by 5 bases and J by 11 bases, with 22 bases left in between. Germline V lookup: CDR1 SGHTA, CDR2 FQGNSA. This CDR3 region has 16 residues. CDR3 residues: CASSPGGGSYRAPLHF. The CDR3 coding sequence is TGTGCCAGCAGCCCCGGGGGGGGGTCGTATAGAGCACCCCTCCACTTT.

In this sample, this clone turned up once. V usage is TRBV9 and J usage is TRBJ2-3; maybe TRBD1 (6 bases). Germline V CDR1 and CDR2: SGDLS, YYNGEE. V lost 2 bases and J lost 3, with 16 bases in between. The CDR3 length is 16 residues. The CDR3 sequence: CASSVSTGWGTDTQYF. The CDR3, as DNA: TGTGCCAGCAGCGTTAGTACAGGGTGGGGGACAGATACGCAGTATTTT.

This clone was seen more than once but under ten times. The chain combines TRBV14 with TRBJ1-4; perhaps TRBD1 as D (5 bases). The CDR3 has 13 residues. CDR1 and CDR2 (germline): SGHDN, FVKESK. V was cut by 1 base and J by 13 bases, with 13 bases left in between. For the CDR3, the DNA is TGTGCCAGCAGCCAAGTTTCGAGACAGTTACTGTTTTTT. Its protein product is CASSQVSRQLLFF.

This chain connects TRBV6-1 to TRBJ2-7; TRBD1 aligns across 8 bases. J lost 6 bases, V lost 6 bases, and 7 bases had no gene match. The CDR3 covers 13 residues. CDR1 and CDR2 from the germline V gene are MNHNS and SASEGT. As DNA, the CDR3 is TGTGCCAGCAGGGCCTCAGGGGGCGCCGAGCAGTACTTC. Translating it yields CASRASGGAEQYF.

The V call is TRBV6-5, the J call TRBJ2-3; possibly TRBD1 for D (6 bases). This CDR3 comprises 14 residues. The germline V and J ends were trimmed by 5 bases and 8 bases, with 17 bases remaining between them. Germline CDR1 and CDR2: MNHEY and SVGAGI. The CDR3 protein is CASSRTATSPTQYF. CDR3 coding DNA: TGTGCCAGCAGTAGGACAGCAACCTCTCCTACGCAGTATTTT.

The V gene is TRBV5-1, the J gene TRBJ2-7; 7 bases agree with TRBD1. The CDR3 is made up of 15 amino acids. The ends lost 4 bases at V and 0 bases at J; junction bases unmatched: 7. CDR1 and CDR2 (germline): SGHRS, YFSETQ. The CDR3 DNA is TGCGCCAGCAGCCCCCCGGACAGGAGCTCCTACGAGCAGTACTTC. Amino acids: CASSPPDRSSYEQYF.

The chain joins TRBV21-1 to TRBJ2-3; the table's D gene call, TRBD1, was not cross checked with the DNA. TRBV21-1 is a pseudogene. This CDR3 region has 17 residues. The CDR3 here is CASSTWPRGLCTDTQYF. DNA of the CDR3: TGTGCCAGCAGCACATGGCCCAGGGGTCTGTGCACAGATACGCAGTATTTT.

The CDR3 sequence is CASSPTGAELVTEAFF. The DNA for the CDR3 is TGTGCCAGCAGTCCGACAGGGGCGGAACTTGTCACTGAAGCTTTCTTT. V is TRBV7-3 and J is TRBJ1-1; 8 bases fit TRBD1. The germline CDR1 and CDR2 sequences are SGHTA and FQGTGA. This CDR3 has 16 amino acids. Trimming at V came to 6 bases and at J to 4 bases, leaving 13 bases not matched to a gene.

The chain joins TRBV7-2 to TRBJ2-1; TRBD2 is a possible D gene (5 bases). The CDR3 contains 13 residues. With 5 bases removed from V and 3 bases from J, the gap between germline ends came to 8 bases. The germline gives CDR1 SGHTA, CDR2 FQGNSA. The CDR3, as DNA: TGTGCCAGCAGCCCACTAGTCTACAATGAGCAGTTCTTC. Translating gives CASSPLVYNEQFF.

The chain joins TRBV5-4 to TRBJ1-2, with D possibly matching TRBD1 (6 bases). The CDR3 covers 13 residues. From germline, CDR1 is SGHNT and CDR2 YYREEE (reference sequence). V dropped 2 bases and J dropped 5 bases, with 10 bases sitting between them. The CDR3 loop reads CASSFPDSYGYTF. In DNA, the CDR3 is TGTGCCAGCAGCTTCCCGGACAGTTATGGCTACACCTTC.

V and J are TRBV7-3 and TRBJ2-3; 8 nucleotides align to TRBD2. J was trimmed by 4 bases and V by 5 bases; bases with no gene match: 8. This CDR3 is 15 amino acids long. Germline CDR1 SGHTA, CDR2 FQGTGA. CDR3 nucleotide sequence: TGTGCCAGCAGCCAGGGACTAGTAGGTGCAGATACGCAGTATTTT. Protein product: CASSQGLVGADTQYF.

This sequence joins TRBV5-1 and TRBJ1-2; D ambiguous. Germline lookup yields CDR1 SGHRS and CDR2 YFSETQ. This CDR3 is 11 amino acids long. Trimming left V 0 bases short and J 10 bases short, with 7 bases between. The CDR3 DNA reads as TGCGCCAGCAGCTTGGACACAGTCTACACCTTC. Translated: CASSLDTVYTF. Full variable domain (missing parts from reference TRBV5-1 and TRBJ1-2): KAGVTQTPRYLIKTRGQQVTLSCSPISGHRSVSWYQQTPGQGLQFLFEYFSETQRNKGNFPGRFSGRQFSNSRSEMNVSTLELGDSALYLCASSLDTVYTFGSGTRLTVV.

This rearrangement joins TRBV2 to TRBJ1-2, with 12 positions matching TRBD1. The CDR3 has 13 amino acids. CDR1 and CDR2 (germline): SNHLY, FYNNEI. V dropped 9 bases and J dropped 5; count of bases not matched to a gene: 4. The CDR3 DNA follows: TGTGCCAGATGGGACAGGGGGCAATATGGCTACACCTTC. Amino acids: CARWDRGQYGYTF.

This sequence joins TRBV6-1 and TRBJ2-1; 8 positions match TRBD2. Germline assignment: CDR1 MNHNS and CDR2 SASEGT. This CDR3 is built from 15 residues. The V and J ends lost 3 bases and 14 bases, in that order; junction bases with no gene match: 15. CDR3 amino acids: CASSDRGGPESKKFF. CDR3 DNA: TGTGCCAGCAGTGATCGGGGGGGGCCTGAGTCGAAAAAGTTCTTC.